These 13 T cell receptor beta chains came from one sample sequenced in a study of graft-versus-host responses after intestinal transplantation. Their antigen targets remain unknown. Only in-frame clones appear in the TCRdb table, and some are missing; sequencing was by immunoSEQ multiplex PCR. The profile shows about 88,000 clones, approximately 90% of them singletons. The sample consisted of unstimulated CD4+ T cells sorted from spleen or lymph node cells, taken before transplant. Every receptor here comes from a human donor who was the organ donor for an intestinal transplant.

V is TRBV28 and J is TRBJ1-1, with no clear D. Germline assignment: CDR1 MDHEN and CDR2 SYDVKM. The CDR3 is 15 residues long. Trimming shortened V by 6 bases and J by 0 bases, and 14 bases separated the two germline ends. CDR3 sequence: CASSSYTVMNTEAFF. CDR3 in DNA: TGTGCCAGCAGCTCCTATACGGTCATGAACACTGAAGCTTTCTTT.

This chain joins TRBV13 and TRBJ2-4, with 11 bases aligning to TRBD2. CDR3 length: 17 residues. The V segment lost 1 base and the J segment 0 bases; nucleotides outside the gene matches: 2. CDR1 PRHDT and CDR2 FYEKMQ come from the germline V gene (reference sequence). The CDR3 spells CASSLDLAGGAKNIQYF. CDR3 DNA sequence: TGTGCCAGCAGCTTAGATCTAGCGGGAGGAGCCAAAAACATTCAGTACTTC.

The CDR3: CASSQLSGGHYNEQFF. CDR3 coding DNA: TGCGCCAGCAGCCAATTGAGCGGGGGGCACTACAATGAGCAGTTCTTC. The rearrangement links TRBV4-1 to TRBJ2-1; the match to TRBD2 covers 9 bases. Trimming cost V 2 bases and J 3 bases; bases outside gene matches: 5. The CDR3 extends over 16 amino acids. CDR1 and CDR2 (germline): MGHRA, YSYEKL.

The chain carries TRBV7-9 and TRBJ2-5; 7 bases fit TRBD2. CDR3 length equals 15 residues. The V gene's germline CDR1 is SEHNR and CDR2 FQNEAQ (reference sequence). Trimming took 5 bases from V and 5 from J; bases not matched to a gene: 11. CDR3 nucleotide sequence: TGTGCCAGCAGCCTCGTAAAGCGGGGCTCGGAGACCCAGTACTTC. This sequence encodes CASSLVKRGSETQYF.

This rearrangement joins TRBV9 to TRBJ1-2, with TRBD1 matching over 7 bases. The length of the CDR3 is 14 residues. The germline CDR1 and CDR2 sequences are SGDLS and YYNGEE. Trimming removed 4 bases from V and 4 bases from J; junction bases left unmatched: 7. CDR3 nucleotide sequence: TGTGCCAGCAGCCCAGGGGGGTTGGGCTATGGCTACACCTTC. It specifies CASSPGGLGYGYTF.

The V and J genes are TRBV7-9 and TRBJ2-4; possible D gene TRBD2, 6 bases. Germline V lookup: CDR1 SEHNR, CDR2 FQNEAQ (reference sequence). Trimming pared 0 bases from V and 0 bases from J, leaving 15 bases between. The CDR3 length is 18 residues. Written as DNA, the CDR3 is TGTGCCAGCAGCTTAGCGGAGGTCGGGGGAGTAGCCAAAAACATTCAGTACTTC. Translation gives CASSLAEVGGVAKNIQYF.

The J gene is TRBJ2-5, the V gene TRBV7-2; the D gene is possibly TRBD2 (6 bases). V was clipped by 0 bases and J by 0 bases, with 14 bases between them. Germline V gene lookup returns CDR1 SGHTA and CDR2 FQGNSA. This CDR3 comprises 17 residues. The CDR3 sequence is CASSLARDSRYQETQYF. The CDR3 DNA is TGTGCCAGCAGCTTAGCGCGGGACTCCCGATACCAAGAGACCCAGTACTTC.

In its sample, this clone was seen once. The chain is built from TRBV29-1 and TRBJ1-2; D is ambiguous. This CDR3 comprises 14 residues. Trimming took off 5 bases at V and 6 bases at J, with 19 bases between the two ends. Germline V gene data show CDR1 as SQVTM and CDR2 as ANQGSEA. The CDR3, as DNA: TGCAGCGTTCCCCTTCGACAAAGGCCGGATGGCTACACCTTC. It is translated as CSVPLRQRPDGYTF.

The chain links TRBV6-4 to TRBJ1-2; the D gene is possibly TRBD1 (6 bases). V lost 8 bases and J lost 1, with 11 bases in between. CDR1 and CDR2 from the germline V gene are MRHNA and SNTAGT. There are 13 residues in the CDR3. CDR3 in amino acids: CASRPGVNYGYTF. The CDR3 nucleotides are TGTGCCAGCCGCCCAGGGGTTAACTATGGCTACACCTTC.

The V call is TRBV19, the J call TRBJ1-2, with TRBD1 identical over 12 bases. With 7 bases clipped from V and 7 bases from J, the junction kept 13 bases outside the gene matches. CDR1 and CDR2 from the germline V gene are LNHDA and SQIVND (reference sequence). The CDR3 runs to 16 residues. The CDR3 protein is CASIPPGQGAFGGYTF. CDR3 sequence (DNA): TGTGCCAGTATCCCACCGGGACAGGGGGCGTTCGGTGGCTACACCTTC.

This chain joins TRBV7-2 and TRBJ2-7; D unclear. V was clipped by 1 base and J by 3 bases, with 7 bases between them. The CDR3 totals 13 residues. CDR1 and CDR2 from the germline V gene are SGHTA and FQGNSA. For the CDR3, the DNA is TGTGCCAGCAGCTTAGATCCTTTCTACGAGCAGTACTTC. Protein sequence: CASSLDPFYEQYF. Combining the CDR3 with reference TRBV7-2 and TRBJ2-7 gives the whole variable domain GAGVSQSPSNKVTEKGKDVELRCDPISGHTALYWYRQSLGQGLEFLIYFQGNSAPDKSGLPSDRFSAERTGGSVSTLTIQRTQQEDSAVYLCASSLDPFYEQYFGPGTRLTVT.

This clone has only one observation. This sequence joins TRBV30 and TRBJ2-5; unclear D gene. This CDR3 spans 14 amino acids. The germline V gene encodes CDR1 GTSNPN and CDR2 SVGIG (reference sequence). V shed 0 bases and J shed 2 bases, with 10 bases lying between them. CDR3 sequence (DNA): TGTGCCTGGAGTGTCCGGGTACTTCAAGAGACCCAGTACTTC. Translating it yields CAWSVRVLQETQYF.

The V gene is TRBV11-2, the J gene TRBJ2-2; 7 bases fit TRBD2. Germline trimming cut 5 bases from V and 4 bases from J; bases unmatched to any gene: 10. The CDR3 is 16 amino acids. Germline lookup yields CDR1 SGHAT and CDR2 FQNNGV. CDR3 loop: CASSPRSSGSTGELFF. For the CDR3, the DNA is TGTGCCAGCAGCCCGCGGTCTAGCGGTAGCACCGGGGAGCTGTTTTTT.